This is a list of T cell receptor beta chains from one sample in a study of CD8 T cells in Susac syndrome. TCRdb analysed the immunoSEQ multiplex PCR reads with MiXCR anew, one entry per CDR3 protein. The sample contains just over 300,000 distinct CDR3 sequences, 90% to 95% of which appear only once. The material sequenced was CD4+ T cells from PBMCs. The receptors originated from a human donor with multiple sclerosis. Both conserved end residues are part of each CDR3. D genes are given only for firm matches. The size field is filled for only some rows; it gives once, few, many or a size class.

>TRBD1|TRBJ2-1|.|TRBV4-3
TGCGCCAGCAGCCAAGAGGGTACAGGGGCGTCCTCCTACAATGAGCAGTTCTTC
CASSQEGTGASSYNEQFF
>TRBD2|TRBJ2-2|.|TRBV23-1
TGCGCCAGCAGGCACTCCCTCGTCACTAGCGTAAGGAGCGGGGAGCTGTTTTTT
CASRHSLVTSVRSGELFF
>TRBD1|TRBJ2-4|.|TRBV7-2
TGTGCCAGCAGCTACCGGACAGGGGAGAACATTCAGTACTTC
CASSYRTGENIQYF
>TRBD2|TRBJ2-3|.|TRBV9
TGTGCCAGCAGCGTAGCGCCCCTAACTAGCGGGGGCGATACGCAGTATTTT
CASSVAPLTSGGDTQYF
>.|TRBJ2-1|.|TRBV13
TGTGCCAGCAGCCCTCCGGATACTATAGGGTCCAATGAGCAGTTCTTC
CASSPPDTIGSNEQFF
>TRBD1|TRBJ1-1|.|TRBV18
TGTGCCAGCTTACAGGGGGCGAACACTGAAGCTTTCTTT
CASLQGANTEAFF
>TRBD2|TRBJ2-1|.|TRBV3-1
TGTGCCAGCAGCCAAGGTAGCGGGACAAACAATGAGCAGTTCTTC
CASSQGSGTNNEQFF
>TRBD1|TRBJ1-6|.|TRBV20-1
TGCAGTGCTAGAAGGCAGGGGGCCCTTGATAATTCACCCCTCCACTTT
CSARRQGALDNSPLHF
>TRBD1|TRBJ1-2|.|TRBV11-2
TGTGCCAGCAGCTCCCGGGACAGGGGCCTCTATGGCTACACCTTC
CASSSRDRGLYGYTF
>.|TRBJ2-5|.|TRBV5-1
TGCGCCAGCAGCTTGGGAGAACAAGAGACCCAGTACTTC
CASSLGEQETQYF
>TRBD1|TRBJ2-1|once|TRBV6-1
TGTGCCAGCAGTCTAGGACGGGGCAGGGGGAACAATGAGCAGTTCTTC
CASSLGRGRGNNEQFF
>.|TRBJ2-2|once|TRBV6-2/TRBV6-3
TGTGCCAGCAGTTACGAAGGTACCGGGGAGCTGTTTTTT
CASSYEGTGELFF
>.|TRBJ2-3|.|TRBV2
TGTGCCAGTAAACGTGGGCGGGGAGTGGGCACAGATACGCAGTATTTT
CASKRGRGVGTDTQYF
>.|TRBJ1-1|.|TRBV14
TGTGCCAGCAGCCAAGAGGGCCAACGGCACGCTTTCTTT
CASSQEGQRHAFF
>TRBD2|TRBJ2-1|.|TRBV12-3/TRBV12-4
TGTGCCAGCAGTGAAGGGAGACTAGCGCCCGATCCGCACAATGAGCAGTTCTTC
CASSEGRLAPDPHNEQFF
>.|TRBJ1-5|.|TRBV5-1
TGCGCCAGCAGCCCCCTCCCGGGAGATCAGCCCCAGCATTTT
CASSPLPGDQPQHF
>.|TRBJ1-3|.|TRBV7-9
TGTGCCAGCAGCTTATCCCCCATCCCGTCTGGAAACACCATATATTTT
CASSLSPIPSGNTIYF
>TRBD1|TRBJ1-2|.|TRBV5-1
TGCGCCAGCAGCTTGCCAGGGGGTGACGGCTACACCTTC
CASSLPGGDGYTF
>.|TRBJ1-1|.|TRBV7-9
TGTGCCAGCAGCTCCGGGAACCTAGTTAGGAACACTGAAGCTTTCTTT
CASSSGNLVRNTEAFF
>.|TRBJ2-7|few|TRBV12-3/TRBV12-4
TGTGCCAGCAGCCGCGGATTATACTACGAGCAGTACTTC
CASSRGLYYEQYF
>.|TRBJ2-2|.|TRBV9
TGTGCCAGCAGCGTAGTACCCACGAGCACCGGGGAGCTGTTTTTT
CASSVVPTSTGELFF
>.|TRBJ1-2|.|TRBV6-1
TGTGCCAGCAGTGAGTGGATCTATGGCTACACCTTC
CASSEWIYGYTF
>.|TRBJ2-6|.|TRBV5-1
TGCGCCAGCAGCTTGGGACAGCTCTCTGGGGCCAACGTCCTGACTTTC
CASSLGQLSGANVLTF
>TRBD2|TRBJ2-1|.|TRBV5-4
TGTGCCAGCGGCCCCCCAACAGCGGGGGGGGCGCTGTTGTTCTTC
CASGPPTAGGALLFF
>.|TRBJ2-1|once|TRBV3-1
TGTGCCAGCAGCCAAGAAGGACAGTGGCGCGGGCACCCCAATGAGCAGTTCTTC
CASSQEGQWRGHPNEQFF
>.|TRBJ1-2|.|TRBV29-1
TGCAGTTCCTTAAGTGGCGGGGGCGAAGGCTACACCTTC
CSSLSGGGEGYTF
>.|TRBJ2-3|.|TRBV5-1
TGCGCCAGCAGTCTTACCGCCCGTAACGCAGATACGCAGTATTTT
CASSLTARNADTQYF
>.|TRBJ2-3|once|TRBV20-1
TGCAGTGCTAGAGATCTACAGCACGGGGCAGATACGCAGTATTTT
CSARDLQHGADTQYF
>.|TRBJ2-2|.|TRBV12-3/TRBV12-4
TGTGCCAGCAGTTCGGACCCCGGGGAGCTTTTTTTT
CASSSDPGELFF
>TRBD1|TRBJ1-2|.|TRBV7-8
TGTGCCAGCAGCTTAGGGGACAGCCAAGTCTATGGCTACACCTTC
CASSLGDSQVYGYTF
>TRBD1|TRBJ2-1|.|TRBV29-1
TGCAGCGTTCGTAGACAGGGGGCTACGGATGAGCAGTTCTTC
CSVRRQGATDEQFF
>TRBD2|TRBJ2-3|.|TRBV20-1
TGCAGTGCTAGAGAGGGGCGGGGGTTCTGGGAAGATACGCAGTATTTT
CSAREGRGFWEDTQYF
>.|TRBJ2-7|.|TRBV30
TGTGCCTGGACAGGGCCAGGCTACGAGCAGTACTTC
CAWTGPGYEQYF
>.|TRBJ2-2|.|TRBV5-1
TGCGCCAGCAGAGTGCGGTCAGCGAACACCGGGGAGCTGTTTTTT
CASRVRSANTGELFF
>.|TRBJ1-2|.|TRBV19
TGTGCCAGTAGTATACGAGCTAACTATGGCTACACCTTC
CASSIRANYGYTF
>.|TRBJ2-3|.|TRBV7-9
TGTGCCAGCGGAGGTTTCGGCACAGATACGCAGTATTTT
CASGGFGTDTQYF
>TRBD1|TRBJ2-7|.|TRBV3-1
TGTGCCAGCAGCCTCGGGACAGGCCTGTCCTACGAGCAGTACTTC
CASSLGTGLSYEQYF
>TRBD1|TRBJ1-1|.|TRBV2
TGTGCCAGCAGGCTCACAGGGGTTACTGAAGCTTTCTTT
CASRLTGVTEAFF
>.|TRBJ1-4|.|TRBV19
TGTGCCAGTAGTACAGACCGGGGTGAAAAACTGTTTTTT
CASSTDRGEKLFF
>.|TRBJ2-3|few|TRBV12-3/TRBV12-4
TGTGCCAGCAGTTTCTCAGGGCCAGATACGCAGTATTTT
CASSFSGPDTQYF
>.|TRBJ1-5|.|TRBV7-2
TGTGCCAGCAGCTTAGGGCCTGGCTATAGCAATCAGCCCCAGCATTTT
CASSLGPGYSNQPQHF
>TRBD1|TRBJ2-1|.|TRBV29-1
TGCAGCCTCCGGACAGGGGGAAACAATGAGCAGTTCTTC
CSLRTGGNNEQFF
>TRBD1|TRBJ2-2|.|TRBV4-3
TGCGCCAGCAGCCGGGGACAGGGATACACCGGGGAGCTGTTTTTT
CASSRGQGYTGELFF